The entry below gives a single TCR beta chain sequence along with its context. The CDR3 is 12 residues long. The V end lost 6 bases, the J end lost 0 bases, and 3 bases lay between the germline ends. In germline, CDR1 is SNHLY, CDR2 FYNNEI. The sample belongs to a study of cytotoxic CD8 clonotypes in ibrutinib-treated CLL. This table comes from immunoSEQ multiplex PCR, and its TCRdb copy is limited to in-frame clones, with some not included. The sample carries about 140,000 clones, roughly 80% recorded once. The source material was PBMCs, sampled after 12 months of ibrutinib treatment. The rearrangement uses TRBV2 and TRBJ1-5; D is ambiguous. This TCR was sampled from a human donor with chronic lymphocytic leukemia. The CDR3 region is CASSGSNQPQHF. CDR3 DNA sequence: TGTGCCAGCAGCGGTAGCAATCAGCCCCAGCATTTT.